The clone carrying this TCR beta chain was detected many times. What it binds is unknown. In germline, CDR1 is SGHTA, CDR2 FQGNSA. The V end was cut by 9 bases, the J end by 0 bases, with 12 bases between. CDR3 length: 15 residues. These data originate in a study of blood T cells in healthy people across ages. Every sample yielded at least 6.5 million isolated PBMCs. Study-level points and caveats: Donors of long life had a larger count of naive CD4+ cells and greater diversity than aged donors. Diversity estimated from one million T cells was considered an underestimate.

The second PCR ran roughly 6 to 11 cycles with a sample-barcoded 5' primer and J-beta primers. Each cDNA molecule, via a template-switch adaptor with 12 random nucleotides, was tagged. Via MiXCR, TCRdb re-called the 5' RACE reads, giving one row per CDR3 protein. The sample yields 590,000 or so distinct CDR3 sequences, 25% to 30% seen once. V and J are TRBV7-2 and TRBJ2-6, with D possibly matching TRBD1 (5 bases). The source is a woman of 80 years or more in good health. Sequenced sample: blood. CDR3 DNA sequence: TGTGCCAGTACCCTAGACAGCTCTGGGGCCAACGTCCTGACTTTC. Amino acid sequence: CASTLDSSGANVLTF.